A single sample gave rise to the 9 T cell receptor beta chains below, sequenced in a study of blood T cell repertoires in COVID-19. Libraries were prepared by immunoSEQ multiplex PCR; TCRdb keeps only in-frame clonotypes and omits some of them. The top ten hold 4% of the sample, which has about 160,000 clones, 85% to 90% seen once. Specimen: peripheral blood. The receptors were sampled from a woman between 70 and 85 years old with acute or convalescent COVID-19.

This clone showed up just once. This specimen includes other DNA sequences encoding the same CDR3. This sequence joins TRBV25-1 and TRBJ1-2; D is undetermined. Germline lookup yields CDR1 MGHDK and CDR2 SYGVNS. V lost 1 base, J lost 3 bases, and 3 bases lay in between. This CDR3 contains 12 residues. Written as DNA, the CDR3 is TGTGCCAGCAGTGAATCTTACTATGGCTACACCTTC. Residues: CASSESYYGYTF.

V and J are TRBV28 and TRBJ2-7; D possibly corresponds to TRBD1 (6 bases). V lost 5 bases, J lost 0 bases, and 17 bases lay in between. CDR3 length equals 16 residues. Per the germline V gene, CDR1 is MDHEN and CDR2 is SYDVKM. CDR3 bases: TGTGCCAGCAGTCCGCCCCGAGGGGGTCCCTCCTACGAGCAGTACTTC. It encodes CASSPPRGGPSYEQYF. Combining the CDR3 with reference TRBV28 and TRBJ2-7 gives the whole variable domain DVKVTQSSRYLVKRTGEKVFLECVQDMDHENMFWYRQDPGLGLRLIYFSYDVKMKEKGDIPEGYSVSREKKERFSLILESASTNQTSMYLCASSPPRGGPSYEQYFGPGTRLTVT.

This chain uses TRBV9 with TRBJ1-6; D possibly corresponds to TRBD1 (6 bases). The germline CDR1 and CDR2 sequences are SGDLS and YYNGEE. This CDR3 is built from 14 residues. Deletions cut 0 bases from V and 7 bases from J, with 8 bases between. CDR3 bases: TGTGCCAGCAGCGTAGAGGGGGGGAATTCACCCCTCCACTTT. Amino acids: CASSVEGGNSPLHF.

The chain links TRBV6-6 to TRBJ1-1; tentative D call: TRBD1 (5 bases). Deletions cut 7 bases from V and 4 bases from J, with 13 bases between. The CDR3 covers 13 residues. Germline V gene sequence: CDR1 MNHNY, CDR2 SVGAGI (reference sequence). DNA for the CDR3: TGTGCCAGCACGTACGGGGGGTCCACTGAAGCTTTCTTT. This sequence encodes CASTYGGSTEAFF.

The chain has TRBV7-9 and TRBJ2-7; D is uncertain. Trimming shortened V by 9 bases and J by 4 bases, and 10 bases separated the two germline ends. Germline loops: CDR1 SEHNR, CDR2 FQNEAQ (reference sequence). This CDR3 region has 11 residues. DNA of the CDR3: TGTGCCAGTGAAGTCGCGTACGAGCAGTACTTC. It encodes CASEVAYEQYF. Full variable domain (rest looked up from reference TRBV7-9 and TRBJ2-7): DTGVSQNPRHKITKRGQNVTFRCDPISEHNRLYWYRQTLGQGPEFLTYFQNEAQLEKSRLLSDRFSAERPKGSFSTLEIQRTEQGDSAMYLCASEVAYEQYFGPGTRLTVT.

This chain links TRBV9 with TRBJ2-1, with 8 nucleotides matching TRBD2. Unmatched junction bases numbered 12, after V lost 0 bases and J lost 4 bases. The germline gives CDR1 SGDLS, CDR2 YYNGEE. This CDR3 region has 18 residues. The CDR3 sequence is CASSVAGGGSSGYNEQFF. The CDR3 DNA reads as TGTGCCAGCAGCGTAGCGGGTGGGGGGTCTAGCGGGTACAATGAGCAGTTCTTC.

The V call is TRBV29-1, the J call TRBJ1-2; D might be TRBD1 (6 bases). The V end was cut by 6 bases, the J end by 4 bases, with 18 bases between. This CDR3 region has 14 residues. Germline CDR1 reads SQVTM; CDR2 reads ANQGSEA. The CDR3 nucleotides are TGCAGCGTACGGACCCAGGGGATAGGCTATGGCTACACCTTC. It is translated as CSVRTQGIGYGYTF.

The CDR3 region is CASSFRQVDTEAFF. CDR3 nucleotides: TGTGCCAGCAGTTTCAGACAGGTTGACACTGAAGCTTTCTTT. The chain combines TRBV2 with TRBJ1-1; the D gene is possibly TRBD1 (6 bases). The V gene's germline CDR1 is SNHLY and CDR2 FYNNEI. The length of the CDR3 is 14 residues. The V and J ends lost 5 bases and 3 bases respectively, with 13 bases between them.

In nucleotides, the CDR3 is TGCGCCAGCAGCCAAGACTGGGTAGCGGGAAGGGAGCAGTTCTTC. Protein sequence: CASSQDWVAGREQFF. The gene calls are TRBV4-3 and TRBJ2-1; 8 bases are shared with TRBD2. V lost 0 bases and J lost 10; bases outside the gene matches: 8. Germline V gives CDR1 LGHNA, CDR2 YSLEER. This CDR3 comprises 15 residues.